This T cell receptor beta chain was documented in a study of blood T cells in healthy people across ages. Findings and caveats of the study: Across samples, TCR beta diversity tracked strongly with naive T cell percentage.

The CDR3 is made up of 17 amino acids. After removal of 8 bases from V and 10 bases from J, the junction contained 21 bases not matched to a gene. Germline CDR1 and CDR2: LGHNA and YNFKEQ. For the second PCR, which ran for 7 to 11 cycles, a sample-barcoded 5' primer and a J-beta primer mix were used. In TCRdb, the 5' RACE reads were re-called with MiXCR into one record per CDR3 protein. The data contain about 590,000 distinct CDR3 sequences, approximately 30% of them singletons. Researchers report isolating at least 6.5 million PBMCs per sample. The total RNA that was extracted per sample amounted to at least 6 micrograms. This clonotype was picked up a small number of times. As yet, its antigen is unknown.

The sequenced sample was blood. The rearrangement joins TRBV4-2 to TRBJ2-1; 9 bases are shared with TRBD2. The sequence was obtained from an elderly woman in good health. The CDR3 sequence is CASGSQGAGGHSYEQFF. The CDR3 bases are TGTGCCAGCGGCTCCCAGGGAGCGGGGGGCCACTCCTACGAGCAGTTCTTC.